The clone carrying this T cell receptor beta chain has ten or more counts. Antigen unknown. This sample is drawn from a study of T cells in Graves' hyperthyroidism and ophthalmopathy. Study-level results: Expanded thyroid clonotypes (above 0.001) were mostly also found in blood.

From RNA transcripts, TCR beta CDR3 regions were amplified. The HTBI set primed first-round TCR CDR3 RT-PCR. TCRdb reprocessed the multiplex PCR reads via MiXCR and lists one record per CDR3 protein. This sample has 460,000 or so distinct CDR3 sequences; around 14% occur once, and the top ten carry 15% to 20%. Germline CDR1 is SGHNT and CDR2 is YENEEA. The CDR3 totals 12 residues. Trimming left V 5 bases short and J 12 bases short, with 16 bases between. Stable disease denoted Graves' hyperthyroidism without ophthalmopathy progression within 18 months. Patients were excluded because of uncontrolled infection, other autoimmune disease, pregnancy or lactation.

The sequence was collected from a woman younger than 30 with Graves' hyperthyroidism. This chain joins TRBV11-3 and TRBJ1-1; D not resolved. Sequenced: blood. CDR3 sequence: CASSEDRGLTFF. CDR3 DNA sequence: TGTGCCAGCAGCGAAGACCGGGGTTTGACTTTCTTT. Full variable domain (rest looked up from reference TRBV11-3 and TRBJ1-1): EAGVVQSPRYKIIEKKQPVAFWCNPISGHNTLYWYLQNLGQGPELLIRYENEEAVDDSQLPKDRFSAERLKGVDSTLKIQPAELGDSAVYLCASSEDRGLTFFGQGTRLTVV.